This TCR beta chain was sequenced for a study of T cell repertoires in cytomegalovirus infection. TCRdb recomputed calls from the reads with MiXCR, one row per CDR3 protein. The sample holds about 830,000 distinct CDR3 sequences, roughly 33% seen once. The CDR3 contains 13 residues. Losses at the gene ends were 6 bases for V and 7 bases for J; bases not matched to a gene: 10. CDR1 DFQATT and CDR2 SNEGSKA come from the germline V gene (reference sequence). About this clonotype itself: Its antigen is unidentified.

The source is a human donor in good health (CMV status not recorded). Some clones in this sample may be carry-over from other donors' samples. This material consisted of cultured CD8+ T cells from PBMCs, taken from culture after CMV antigen stimulation. The chain uses TRBV20-1 and TRBJ1-1; 8 positions match TRBD1. In DNA, the CDR3 is TGCAGTGCCCACGCACAGGGGGATCATGAAGCTTTCTTT. This encodes CSAHAQGDHEAFF.